This TCR beta chain comes out of a study of regulatory T cells in long-lasting Graves disease (dated by TCRdb to the early 2020s). Looking at the study overall: Newly diagnosed Graves' disease patients had taken antithyroid drugs for less than 3 months. Peripheral blood TCR sequencing and RNA sequencing compared persistent Graves' disease patients with newly diagnosed Graves' disease patients. The study took place in China and was registered as a clinical trial. A total of about 33 samples underwent TCR sequencing, from some 13 patients with persistent Graves' disease and approximately 20 patients with newly diagnosed Graves' disease.

To prepare the library, multiplex PCR was applied. Sequencing relied on an Illumina HiSeq 4000. CDR3 regions were amplified by Arm-PCR with iRepertoire HTBI primers to construct TCR beta libraries. Before sequencing, the PCR products went through gel purification. The published analysis was carried out like this. Across samples, around 58 TRBV and roughly 15 TRBJ segments were identified and used for gene usage analysis of CDR3 amino acid clonotypes. Filtered high-quality paired reads were merged into contigs using COPE and FqMerger. BLAST was used to align contigs to IMGT TRBV, TRBD and TRBJ reference genes, with CDR3 defined following IMGT. Any clonotype with a frequency above 0.1% was counted as a highly expanded clone. Shannon entropy served as the measure of repertoire diversity, while the Gini coefficient captured V-J evenness. A clonotype found in more than one individual was treated as public. The raw public reads went through TCRdb reprocessing: fastp at Q25, MiXCR clone calling, in-frame beta chains kept. CDR3 protein sequences are deduplicated, and each keeps its most common genes and DNA. Clone size and V and J calls follow TCRdb, not the original study. The sample includes hundreds of thousands of distinct CDR3 sequences, with more than 10% observed a single time. Together, the top ten hold more than 8% of the sample.

Overall study results and their limits: Lower TCR Shannon entropy and fewer highly expanded clones were observed in persistent Graves' disease patients than in newly diagnosed patients, which suggested clonal expansion. Sequencing and analysis were limited to the TCR beta chain. Only peripheral blood was studied, because thyroid tissue, the primary lesion, was inaccessible. Patients with persistent disease shared more public clonotypes (approximately 2,500) than newly diagnosed patients did (966). Preferential use of TRBV28, TRBJ1-2 and TRBJ2-5 was observed in persistent disease, whereas TRBV20-1 and TRBJ2-1 were favored in newly diagnosed disease. The small sample size was acknowledged by the authors as a limitation that may reduce accuracy.

From cysteine to phenylalanine, the CDR3 is 12 amino acids long. Just CDR3 DNA is preserved here, 36 bases in frame from base 1. V loses 6 bases of germline sequence and J loses 8 bases, and the interval between the two ends is 10 bases. In its sample, this clonotype was seen many times. This clone's antigen is unknown. Base qualities are missing; no much larger clone stands one base away. The time point label, as the study defines it: newly diagnosed GD, antithyroid drugs for less than 3 months. For both TCR sequencing and RNA sequencing, RNA was extracted from PBMCs in TRIzol. The diagnosis of Graves' disease was made according to American Thyroid Association guidelines. Patients were recruited from an endocrinology department in Xi'an, China. From each patient, approximately 10 milliliters of peripheral blood was collected into an EDTA anticoagulant tube. Ficoll Paque Plus density gradient separation was used to isolate PBMCs, and no further T cell sorting was performed. An Agilent 2100 Bioanalyzer and agarose gel were used to assess RNA quality, and a NanoDrop 2000 was used to measure RNA concentration.

This same sample was also part of a study on T cells in Graves' hyperthyroidism and ophthalmopathy. The second study, in turn, reports: Stable Graves' hyperthyroidism was defined as no progression to ophthalmopathy during 18 months of follow-up. Hyperthyroidism patients were newly diagnosed, had a disease duration of under 2 months, and were aged 18 to 65 years. Exclusion was applied to patients with uncontrolled infections, other autoimmune diseases, pregnancy or lactation. Diagnoses were established on the basis of clinical symptoms, serum thyroxine and TRAb, thyroid ultrasound, and orbital computed tomography. A first-round RT-PCR of the TCR CDR3 used the HTBI primer set with the Qiagen OneStep RT-PCR kit. Most expanded thyroid clonotypes (frequency above 0.001) were also detected in blood, a finding suggesting that blood repertoires may reflect thyroid immune responses. Ophthalmopathy was separated from stable hyperthyroidism by a 13 V-J signature model, with around 90% sensitivity and approximately 84% specificity obtained in cross-validation and 80%/75% obtained in testing. During validation, the model predicted progression to ophthalmopathy a median of about 6.5 months ahead of onset, with roughly 65% sensitivity and 72% to 85% specificity. To identify TCR V-J signatures that set the groups apart, the researchers used a discovery cohort of about a hundred patients, made up of 40 to 45 with Graves' ophthalmopathy and 57 with stable Graves' hyperthyroidism. Prospective prediction of ophthalmopathy was tested in an independent validation cohort consisting of under 20 hyperthyroidism patients and around 16 patients who later progressed to ophthalmopathy. The 75 to 100 discovery patients were divided at random into training and test sets in a 7:3 ratio. In more than 5 Graves' hyperthyroidism patients, the study also compared T-cell repertoires from thyroid tissue with T-cell repertoires from blood. After sampling, hyperthyroidism patients received methimazole starting at 30 mg daily, and ophthalmopathy patients received high-dose intravenous methylprednisolone. Libraries were constructed in a second round of multiplex PCR, after which size selection and purification were performed. The libraries were sequenced on an Illumina HiSeq2000 using paired-end 100 bp reads. SOAPnuke was used to process the raw data, with reads discarded if the reads contained adapters or uncalled bases, had a mean Phred below 15, or lacked an exact constant-primer or identifier match. High-quality paired reads were merged using COPE v1.2.5, and each unique nucleotide sequence was defined as a clonotype. Clonotypes were aligned to IMGT TRBV, TRBD and TRBJ reference segments using MiTCR v1.1. Only V-J combinations with frequency above 0.0001, covering roughly 99% of repertoires, were analysed. A TCS score was defined as the ratio of F50 (clonal expansion) to E x V (chaos), with BLOSUM62-based TCRdist applied between CDR3 peptides within each V-J. Welch's t-statistics and random forest reduced around 520 V-J features to 13, which were used in a naive Bayes classifier (R e1071). No statistical method was used to fix the sample size in advance, and group allocation was not hidden from the investigators. According to the paper, TCR Vbeta CDR3 sequencing was carried out on 135 peripheral blood samples, which came from some 41 ophthalmopathy, fewer than 80 hyperthyroidism and about 17 progressor patients.

This clonotype was obtained from a woman in her twenties or thirties with Graves disease. Donor details come from another sample of the same person, matched by shared clones. This sample comprised peripheral blood mononuclear cells (PBMCs), obtained at new diagnosis, from a patient treated with antithyroid drugs. The chain is assembled from TRBV12-3 or TRBV12-4 and TRBJ1-4; a tentative D call is TRBD1 (6 bases match). The nucleotides read TGTGCCAGCAGCCCACAGGGCGAAAAACTGTTTTTT. Translated, it gives CASSPQGEKLFF.